This TCR beta chain was captured by sequencing in a study of blood T cell repertoires in COVID-19. Study-level information: Samples representing acute and convalescent COVID-19 were sourced from the United States, Italy and Spain. The analysed material was cDNA or gDNA that came from T cells, B-cell-depleted T cells, or PBMCs.

Germline V gives CDR1 SQVTM, CDR2 ANQGSEA. V was trimmed by 0 bases and J by 7 bases, leaving 16 bases between them. There are 15 residues in the CDR3. Under the authors' procedure: Reference gene primer amplification gave estimated nucleated cell counts. TCRdb's table, derived via immunoSEQ multiplex PCR, lists solely in-frame clones and lacks some. The DNA was the basis for D and trimming; V, J and clone size are from that table. The data show 200,000 to 250,000 clones, around 82% seen once. The chain joins TRBV29-1 to TRBJ1-5; TRBD1 is a possible D gene (5 bases). Sequenced: peripheral blood. The clonotype comes from a woman aged 55-69 years with acute or convalescent COVID-19. CDR3 nucleotides: TGCAGCGTTGAAGATCCCAGAACGCCAGGGCAGCCCCAGCATTTT. Protein product: CSVEDPRTPGQPQHF.